This T cell receptor beta chain was retrieved from a study of T cells after posttransplantation cyclophosphamide. The table lists this clone with a few counts. The antigen is unknown. This CDR3 has 11 residues. V was pared by 8 bases and J by 6 bases, with 9 bases between. Per the germline V gene, CDR1 is SEHNR and CDR2 is FQNEAQ (reference sequence). Method: immunoSEQ multiplex PCR; TCRdb's copy keeps in-frame clones and lacks some. The sample includes 20,000 to 25,000 clones, approximately 76% of them seen just once. Study-level results: Recipient CMV seropositivity and CMV reactivation strongly tracked TRB clonality.

Sequencing was performed on memory CD4+ T cells sorted from PBMCs. J is TRBJ2-3 and V is TRBV7-9, with D unresolved. The clonotype was recovered from a woman aged 60-75 years in good health, CMV-negative, and a related stem cell transplant donor. CDR3 sequence reads: CASQPRDTQYF. In DNA, the CDR3 is TGTGCCAGCCAACCGCGTGATACGCAGTATTTT.